One TCR beta chain is described in this entry. Its antigen is unknown. The second PCR ran about 6 to 11 cycles with a sample-barcoded 5' primer and J-beta primers. TCRdb passed the 5' RACE reads through MiXCR, listing each CDR3 protein once. The sample records 780,000 or so distinct CDR3 sequences, about 61% being singletons. This sample stems from a study of blood T cells in healthy people across ages. Study results and limitations: CMV status of donors was unknown, possibly confounding expanded clonotype changes. Older age went with lower TCR beta diversity per million T cells, in a roughly linear way.

Per the germline V gene, CDR1 is KGHDR and CDR2 is SFDVKD. CDR3 length: 16 amino acids. V was clipped by 3 bases and J by 3 bases; unmatched bases: 9. This chain connects TRBV24-1 to TRBJ2-5, with 7 bases aligning to TRBD1. The receptor was derived from a man aged 40-55 years in good health. The source material was blood. The CDR3 DNA sequence: TGTGCCACCAGTGATGGCACCAGGGGGAGCAAAGAGACCCAGTACTTC. This codes for CATSDGTRGSKETQYF.